This is a list of T cell receptor beta chains from one sample in a study of control samples from healthy donors and cancer patients. The repertoire was sequenced with immunoSEQ multiplex PCR; TCRdb's copy has only in-frame clones and lacks some. Here the sample spans around 180,000 clones, about 91% being singletons. Sequencing was carried out using blood. The receptors derive from a woman aged 40 to 49 in good health. CDR3s include the opening cysteine and the closing phenylalanine or tryptophan. D genes are given only for firm matches. Rows give clone size only sometimes, using once, few, many, or a class for an expanded clone.

j_gene	abundance	v_gene	d_gene	CDR3aa	CDR3nt
TRBJ2-3	-	TRBV7-8	TRBD2	CASSLGTSVTDTQYF	TGTGCCAGCAGCTTAGGGACTAGCGTCACAGATACGCAGTATTTT
TRBJ1-4	-	TRBV27	TRBD1	CASSPGQGVEKLFF	TGTGCCAGCAGCCCCGGACAGGGGGTTGAAAAACTGTTTTTT
TRBJ2-4	-	TRBV5-8	-	CASSFKGYLAKNIQYF	TGTGCCAGCAGCTTTAAAGGATACTTAGCCAAAAACATTCAGTACTTC
TRBJ2-7	once	TRBV12-3/TRBV12-4	-	CASSPGFLYEQYF	TGTGCCAGCAGCCCAGGGTTTCTTTACGAGCAGTACTTC
TRBJ2-2	-	TRBV7-8	-	CASSLVGAGTGELFF	TGTGCCAGCAGCTTAGTGGGGGCGGGCACCGGGGAGCTGTTTTTT
TRBJ1-4	-	TRBV7-2	-	CASSLVREKLFF	TGTGCCAGCAGCTTAGTCCGTGAAAAACTGTTTTTT
TRBJ1-2	-	TRBV6-4	TRBD1	CASSQGTGDYGYTF	TGTGCCAGCAGCCAAGGGACAGGGGACTATGGCTACACCTTC
TRBJ1-5	-	TRBV28	-	CASSYDHQGNQHF	TGTGCCAGCAGTTACGACCATCAGGGAAACCAGCATTTT
TRBJ2-7	-	TRBV21-1	-	CASSLTTGNSYEQYF	TGTGCCAGCAGCCTAACGACAGGGAACTCCTACGAGCAGTACTTC
TRBJ1-2	-	TRBV3-1/TRBV3-2	TRBD1	CASSYGTGGGYTF	TGTGCCAGCAGCTATGGGACAGGTGGTGGCTACACCTTC
TRBJ1-4	-	TRBV4-1	-	CASSRGPSGEKLFF	TGCGCCAGCAGCCGAGGACCTTCGGGTGAAAAACTGTTTTTT
TRBJ2-5	few	TRBV7-9	-	CASSLGGQGLAPGRETQYF	TGTGCCAGCAGCTTAGGCGGCCAAGGGCTAGCCCCAGGTCGGGAGACCCAGTACTTC
TRBJ2-7	once	TRBV6-5	TRBD1	CASSYVDRVEQYF	TGTGCCAGCAGTTACGTGGACAGGGTCGAGCAGTACTTC
TRBJ2-5	-	TRBV19	-	CASSIGNQRSETQYF	TGTGCCAGTAGTATAGGTAATCAGCGGTCGGAGACCCAGTACTTC
TRBJ1-5	-	TRBV12-3/TRBV12-4	-	CASGPYSNQPQHF	TGTGCCAGTGGTCCTTATAGCAATCAGCCCCAGCATTTT
TRBJ1-2	-	TRBV28	-	CATEAGAQGRWGNYGYTF	TGTGCCACCGAGGCCGGAGCACAGGGTCGGTGGGGAAACTATGGCTACACCTTC
TRBJ2-7	-	TRBV5-5	TRBD1	CASSLGTGAYEQYF	TGTGCCAGCAGCCTAGGGACAGGGGCCTACGAGCAGTACTTC
TRBJ1-2	-	TRBV19	-	CASSIVSTGDFGYTF	TGTGCCAGTAGTATTGTATCTACAGGCGACTTTGGCTACACCTTC
TRBJ2-1	-	TRBV6-6	-	CASSAPPGTEQFF	TGTGCCAGCAGTGCCCCCCCGGGCACTGAGCAGTTCTTC
TRBJ1-2	-	TRBV20-1	TRBD1	CSASRQGAYGYTF	TGCAGTGCTAGTCGACAGGGTGCCTATGGCTACACCTTC
TRBJ1-1	-	TRBV14	-	CASSGQVNTEAFF	TGTGCCAGCAGCGGCCAGGTGAACACTGAAGCTTTCTTT
TRBJ1-3	-	TRBV29-1	TRBD1	CSVEDLDRAGNTIYF	TGCAGCGTTGAAGACCTCGACAGGGCGGGAAACACCATATATTTT
TRBJ1-4	-	TRBV10-3	-	CAISVGGNEKLFF	TGTGCCATCAGTGTAGGGGGGAACGAAAAACTGTTTTTT
TRBJ2-2	-	TRBV3-1/TRBV3-2	-	CASSHPQVKTGELFF	TGTGCCAGCAGCCACCCGCAGGTGAAGACCGGGGAGCTGTTTTTT
TRBJ1-5	-	TRBV19	-	CASSILGGGNQPQHF	TGTGCCAGTAGTATATTAGGAGGGGGTAATCAGCCCCAGCATTTT
TRBJ1-4	-	TRBV7-2	-	CASGTAADEKLFF	TGTGCCAGTGGGACCGCAGCTGATGAAAAACTGTTTTTT
TRBJ1-1	-	TRBV10-3	-	CAISEILGKMNTEAFF	TGTGCCATCAGTGAGATTTTGGGAAAGATGAACACTGAAGCTTTCTTT
TRBJ2-3	-	TRBV13	-	CASSGGLGDTQYF	TGTGCCAGCAGCGGGGGGCTCGGGGATACGCAGTATTTT
TRBJ2-7	-	TRBV18	TRBD1	CASSRNRGNYEQYF	TGTGCCAGCTCACGAAACAGGGGGAACTACGAGCAGTACTTC
TRBJ2-2	-	TRBV7-6	-	CASSLGSLNTGELFF	TGTGCCAGCAGCTTAGGGTCGCTGAACACCGGGGAGCTGTTTTTT
TRBJ1-2	-	TRBV28	-	CASSPPGGREHGYTF	TGTGCCAGCAGTCCGCCAGGAGGGAGGGAGCATGGCTACACCTTC
TRBJ1-3	-	TRBV5-6	-	CASSLAQASGNTIYF	TGTGCCAGCAGCTTGGCACAGGCCTCTGGAAACACCATATATTTT
TRBJ1-1	-	TRBV5-4	-	CASSNGQQNTEAFF	TGTGCCAGCAGCAACGGACAACAGAACACTGAAGCTTTCTTT
TRBJ1-4	-	TRBV19	-	CASSTNPGLAEKLFF	TGTGCCAGTAGTACAAACCCGGGACTTGCGGAAAAACTGTTTTTT
TRBJ2-5	-	TRBV2	TRBD2	CASSPPGLAEGTQYF	TGTGCCAGCAGTCCTCCGGGACTAGCGGAGGGGACCCAGTACTTC
TRBJ1-4	-	TRBV6-5	-	CASRPLTNEKLFF	TGTGCCAGCAGACCACTAACTAATGAAAAACTGTTTTTT
TRBJ1-2	-	TRBV5-4	-	CASSYRTAGYTF	TGTGCCAGCAGCTACAGGACGGCTGGCTACACCTTC
TRBJ1-2	-	TRBV12-3/TRBV12-4	-	CASSPLSNYGYTF	TGTGCCAGCAGTCCCCTTTCTAACTATGGCTACACCTTC
TRBJ1-1	-	TRBV27	-	CASSLLPSRRGNEAFF	TGTGCCAGCAGTTTATTACCTTCGAGGAGGGGAAATGAAGCTTTCTTT
TRBJ2-3	-	TRBV5-1	-	CASSLEGTSITDTQYF	TGCGCCAGCAGCTTGGAGGGCACCTCTATCACAGATACGCAGTATTTT
TRBJ2-5	-	TRBV19	TRBD2	CASSEGGGGNQETQYF	TGTGCCAGTAGTGAGGGTGGCGGGGGGAACCAAGAGACCCAGTACTTC
TRBJ1-2	-	TRBV2	-	CASSEEGLDYTF	TGTGCCAGCAGCGAAGAAGGGTTAGACTACACCTTC
TRBJ2-3	-	TRBV25-1	-	CASSIQGAGTDTQYF	TGTGCCAGCAGCATACAGGGAGCAGGCACAGATACGCAGTATTTT
TRBJ1-5	few	TRBV3-1/TRBV3-2	-	CASSQGGGRDSNQPQHF	TGTGCCAGCAGCCAAGGCGGGGGGCGGGATAGCAATCAGCCCCAGCATTTT
TRBJ2-7	-	TRBV19	-	CASSIVLNYEQYF	TGTGCCAGTAGTATCGTACTGAACTACGAGCAGTACTTC
TRBJ1-2	-	TRBV7-6	-	CASSLTSQGVGYGYTF	TGTGCCAGCAGCTTAACTTCACAGGGAGTTGGGTATGGCTACACCTTC
TRBJ1-4	-	TRBV28	TRBD1	CASSSGGETGYEKLFF	TGTGCCAGCAGTTCGGGGGGGGAGACAGGGTATGAAAAACTGTTTTTT